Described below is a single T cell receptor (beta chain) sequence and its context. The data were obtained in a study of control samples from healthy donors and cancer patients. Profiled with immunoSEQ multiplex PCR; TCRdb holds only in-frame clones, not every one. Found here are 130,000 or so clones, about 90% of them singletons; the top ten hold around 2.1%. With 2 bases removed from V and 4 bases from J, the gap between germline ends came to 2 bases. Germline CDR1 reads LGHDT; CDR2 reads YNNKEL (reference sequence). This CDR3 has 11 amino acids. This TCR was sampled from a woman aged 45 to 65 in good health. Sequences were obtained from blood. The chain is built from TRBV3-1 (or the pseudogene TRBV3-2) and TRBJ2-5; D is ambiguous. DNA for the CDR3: TGTGCCAGCAGCCAACCAGAGACCCAGTACTTC. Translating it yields CASSQPETQYF.